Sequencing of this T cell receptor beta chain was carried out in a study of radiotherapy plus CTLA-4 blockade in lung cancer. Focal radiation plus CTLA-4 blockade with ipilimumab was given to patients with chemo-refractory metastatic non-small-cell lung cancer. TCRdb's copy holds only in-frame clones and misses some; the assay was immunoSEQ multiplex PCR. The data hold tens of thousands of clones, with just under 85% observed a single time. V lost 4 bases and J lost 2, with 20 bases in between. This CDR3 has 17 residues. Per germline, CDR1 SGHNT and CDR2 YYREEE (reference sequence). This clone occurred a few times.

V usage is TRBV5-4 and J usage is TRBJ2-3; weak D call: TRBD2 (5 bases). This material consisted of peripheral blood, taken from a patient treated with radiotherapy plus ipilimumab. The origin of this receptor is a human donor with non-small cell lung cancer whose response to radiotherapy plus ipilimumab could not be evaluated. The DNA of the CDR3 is TGTGCCAGCAGCCGAAGGACTCCCGGCCGGGCCACAGATACGCAGTATTTT. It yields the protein CASSRRTPGRATDTQYF.